The clone carrying this T cell receptor (beta chain) was counted many times. TCRdb used MiXCR to reprocess the 5' RACE reads, holding one entry per CDR3 protein. The sample lists over 50,000 distinct CDR3 sequences, around 6% occurring once. The sample originates from a study of spatial heterogeneity in lung cancer. Time point defined: sample taken at primary tumor resection. Germline values: CDR1 MDHEN, CDR2 SYDVKM. Trimming shortened V by 5 bases and J by 4 bases, and 17 bases separated the two germline ends. This CDR3 region has 15 residues. This receptor was obtained from a female donor with early-stage non-small cell lung cancer. The chain has TRBV28 and TRBJ1-2, with D possibly matching TRBD1 (5 bases). The specimen was PBMCs, collected at surgery. The CDR3 coding sequence is TGTGCCAGCAGTCCCCCTAAGGGGACCTCCTATGGCTACACCTTC. Protein product: CASSPPKGTSYGYTF.